This TCR beta chain was obtained from a study of metastatic and nonmetastatic thyroid tumors. Turning to the study itself: Across blood and tumor or nodule tissue, repertoires from malignant and benign thyroid patients were compared with one another.

With respect to this clone: What it binds is unknown.

Per the germline V gene, CDR1 is DFQATT and CDR2 is SNEGSKA (reference sequence). Trimming pared 6 bases from V and 0 bases from J, leaving 15 bases between. The CDR3 sequence is 14 residues long. In the authors' workflow: Construction of a distant-metastasis classifier for papillary thyroid cancer relied on CDR3 differences across clinicopathological groups. MiXCR reprocessed the PCR reads for TCRdb. The V and J calls were determined by TCRdb, not by the authors. Altogether just under 20,000 clones are present, 35% to 40% being singletons, with the ten largest covering around 25%. All patients were untreated before thyroid surgery. Study results and caveats: For both blood and tumor, malignant thyroid tumors reportedly showed significantly higher TCR beta diversity than benign nodules did.

This chain uses TRBV20-1 with TRBJ2-7; D is unresolved. This sequence was found in a female donor with papillary thyroid cancer or a benign thyroid nodule (not recorded which). Some clones in this sample may be carry-over from other donors' samples. Material for sequencing was tumor tissue. The CDR3 loop reads CSAENRQSSYEQYF. The CDR3 region has the DNA TGCAGTGCCGAGAACCGACAAAGCTCCTACGAGCAGTACTTC.